This entry describes one T cell receptor beta chain. Its specificity is unknown. The CDR3 is made up of 14 amino acids. The germline gives CDR1 SGHRS, CDR2 YFSETQ. Primers included in the PCR were 60 Vbeta and 13 Jbeta primers. Generated by immunoSEQ multiplex PCR, the TCRdb table keeps only in-frame clones and is missing some. The table shows approximately 120,000 clones, with about 74% occurring only once. The data belong to a study of cytomegalovirus exposure and HLA in healthy donors. Study results and caveats: One cluster of highly shared sequence variants probably arose as a sequencing artifact. The study assumed roughly uniform donor sequencing depth for presence/absence analyses.

The sequencing input was PBMCs. V and J are TRBV5-1 and TRBJ2-5; D is undetermined. The J call may be incorrect, as the DNA end agrees better with TRBJ2-7. This TCR came from a woman aged 50 to 65 in good health and CMV-seropositive. This CDR3 reads CASSLGATTYEQYF. The CDR3 nucleotides are TGCGCCAGCAGCTTGGGGGCTACGACCTACGAGCAGTACTTC.